The T cell receptor beta chain under discussion was sequenced for a study of blood T cells in healthy people across ages. The overall study: T cells yielded about one barcoded beta molecule per two cells through template switching.

This clonotype has just a few counts. Its target is unknown. General observations from the study: Underestimates were what the diversity estimates from one million T cells were considered to be.

Through a sample-barcoded 5' primer and a J-beta primer mix, a second PCR was run for 7 to 11 cycles. Sequencing recovered at least 2.5 million CDR3-containing paired-end reads from each sample. Via MiXCR, TCRdb re-called the 5' RACE reads, giving one row per CDR3 protein. The sample contains roughly 700,000 distinct CDR3 sequences, roughly 25% of which appear only once. There are 12 residues in the CDR3. Trimming shortened V by 2 bases and J by 11 bases, and 12 bases separated the two germline ends. Per germline, CDR1 SGHTA and CDR2 FQGNSA. These data also formed part of another study, on T cells of mothers and their children.

The rearrangement uses TRBV7-2 and TRBJ1-1; D ambiguous. The source material was blood. The sequence was obtained from a boy aged 5-17 years in good health. In DNA, the CDR3 is TGTGCCAGCAGCTTACCCACCGGGAGGGCTTTCTTT. This translates into CASSLPTGRAFF.